This T cell receptor beta chain appears in the sequencing data of a study of radiation and T cells in renal cell carcinoma. Study-wide results and limits: Pretreatment tumor biopsies were lacking, so baseline clonotypes are unknown.

Described time point: baseline pretreatment blood. This sample's treatment: 15 Gy SBRT to primary tumor, nephrectomy 4 weeks later. Comment on this clone: Its antigen is unknown.

The assay was immunoSEQ multiplex PCR, and TCRdb's table has in-frame clones only and misses some. The sample shows about 130,000 clones, about 88% of them seen only once. V was clipped by 3 bases and J by 2 bases; unmatched bases: 5. The CDR3 loop spans 16 amino acids. The germline gives CDR1 SGHAT, CDR2 FQNNGV. The receptor was isolated from a woman aged 45-59 years with renal cell carcinoma. Sample: blood, taken from a patient whose treatment included radiotherapy and nephrectomy. V is TRBV11-2 and J is TRBJ2-3, with 10 bases identical to TRBD2. The CDR3 DNA reads TGTGCCAGCAGCTTTCCTAGCGGGGGTCCCACAGATACGCAGTATTTT. Its translation is CASSFPSGGPTDTQYF.